These 21 T cell receptor delta chains came from one sample sequenced in a study of gamma-delta chains in newborns, infants, children. TCRdb re-analyzed the reads via CATT. Counted here are 2,000 to 3,000 delta-chain clones, 6.5% to 8.5% occurring once; the ten biggest clones make up around 15%. The sample comprised blood. These receptors originate from a child who was a newborn, infant or young child, either healthy, febrile or measles-vaccinated (not recorded which).

This clone has more than one count but fewer than ten. TCRdb's entry gives the protein of a much larger clone, which mismatches this DNA's translation at residue 12, likely from a read error; the protein reported here is translated from the DNA. This sample includes further DNA sequences coding for the same CDR3. This rearrangement joins TRDV2 to TRDJ3; D is possibly TRDD3 (5 bases). From germline, CDR1 is GEAIGNYY and CDR2 EKD. CDR3 length: 19 residues. Trimming removed 3 bases from V and 5 bases from J, with 22 bases in between. Here the CDR3 reads CACDAITGSKARDTRQMFF. The CDR3 bases are TGTGCCTGTGACGCGATTACTGGATCAAAAGCCCGGGACACCCGACAGATGTTTTTC.

This clone is large (0.1 to 1%) by share. This specimen includes other DNA sequences encoding the same CDR3. The V call is TRDV2, the J call TRDJ3, with 10 positions matching TRDD3. J gave up 0 bases and V 4 bases, and 11 bases lay outside the gene matches. Germline V gives CDR1 GEAIGNYY, CDR2 EKD. This CDR3 has 20 amino acids. CDR3 sequence reads: CACDLVLGDPSSWDTRQMFF. As DNA, the CDR3 is TGTGCCTGTGATCTTGTACTGGGGGATCCTAGCTCCTGGGACACCCGACAGATGTTTTTC.

This clone was recorded a few times. This sequence may be a read error, since a much larger clone differs from it by one base. This rearrangement joins TRDV1 to TRDJ1; 8 nucleotides align to TRDD3. V was clipped by 8 bases and J by 0 bases; unmatched bases: 8. Per germline, CDR1 TSWWSYY and CDR2 QGS. CDR3 size: 15 residues. The CDR3 coding sequence is TGTGCTCTTTTACGGCACTGGGGGTACACCGATAAACTCATCTTT. Its protein product is CALLRHWGYTDKLIF.

This clone was seen only a few times. This DNA's translation and the protein TCRdb lists, from a much larger clone, do not match at residue 11, likely due to a read error; the protein shown is translated from the DNA. The CDR3 sequence: CACDTLGGYAPWDTRQMFF. CDR3 in DNA: TGTGCCTGTGACACACTTGGGGGATACGCACCCTGGGACACCCGACAGATGTTTTTC. The V call is TRDV2, the J call TRDJ3, with TRDD3 matching 11 bases. This CDR3 has 19 amino acids. With 1 base clipped from V and 2 bases from J, the junction kept 6 bases outside the gene matches. Germline CDR1 GEAIGNYY, CDR2 EKD.

A note on this clone: The TCRdb protein, from a much larger clone, departs from this DNA's translation at residue 17, likely by read error; the protein shown derives from the DNA. The chain has TRDV2 and TRDJ3; a possible D gene is TRDD3 (6 bases). In germline, CDR1 is GEAIGNYY, CDR2 EKD. The CDR3 has 20 amino acids. CDR3 in amino acids: CACDTVSGMGPSWDTRRMFF. CDR3 DNA: TGTGCCTGTGACACCGTTTCGGGGATGGGGCCCTCCTGGGACACCCGACGGATGTTTTTC.

This clone was seen more than once but under ten times. A read error may be the cause here, since a much bigger clone is one base away. The identical CDR3 is also encoded by other nucleotide sequences in the sample. The chain combines TRDV2 with TRDJ1; the D gene is possibly TRDD3 (6 bases). Trimming took 3 bases from V and 1 from J, leaving 20 bases between them. The germline V gene has CDR1 GEAIGNYY and CDR2 EKD. CDR3 length: 17 amino acids. The CDR3, as DNA: TGTGCCTGTGACTCCCTACGTACAGGGGGAGGCACCGATAAACTCATCTTT. Protein sequence: CACDSLRTGGGTDKLIF.

This rearrangement joins TRDV2 to TRDJ3; 11 bases agree with TRDD3. Looked up from germline, CDR1 is GEAIGNYY and CDR2 is EKD. With 0 bases clipped from V and 7 bases from J, the junction kept 16 bases outside the gene matches. The CDR3 has 21 amino acids. CDR3 sequence (DNA): TGTGCCTGTGACACCTTCCTGGGGGATACTCGACTCTCCTTTGACACCCGACAGATGTTTTTC. This codes for CACDTFLGDTRLSFDTRQMFF.

A word on this clone: The protein given by TCRdb reflects a much larger clone and differs at residue 15 from this DNA's translation, likely from a read error; the protein shown is the DNA's translation. The gene calls are TRDV2 and TRDJ2; 13 bases line up with TRDD3. The CDR3 covers 18 residues. Germline assignment: CDR1 GEAIGNYY and CDR2 EKD. The chain's CDR3 is CACDELGDTLTLTAKLFF. CDR3 DNA: TGTGCCTGTGACGAACTGGGGGATACGCTGACTTTGACAGCAAAACTCTTCTTT.

Only a few counts were recorded for this clone. Being one base from a much bigger clone, this may be a read error. This rearrangement joins TRDV2 to TRDJ3, with D possibly matching TRDD3 (6 bases). V lost 2 bases to trimming and J lost 0 bases, with 13 bases between them. Germline CDR1 and CDR2: GEAIGNYY and EKD. The CDR3 extends over 18 amino acids. CDR3 in amino acids: CACDRLGPHSWDTRQMFF. The CDR3 DNA follows: TGTGCCTGTGACAGACTGGGCCCCCACTCCTGGGACACCCGACAGATGTTTTTC.

Judged by abundance, this clone is large. Additional DNA sequences in this sample encode the identical CDR3. The J gene is TRDJ3, the V gene TRDV2; 9 nucleotides align to TRDD3. The V segment lost 0 bases and the J segment 2 bases; nucleotides outside the gene matches: 1. This CDR3 has 17 amino acids. Germline V gene data show CDR1 as GEAIGNYY and CDR2 as EKD. The CDR3 DNA follows: TGTGCCTGTGACACCGTGGGGGATACCTGGGACACCCGACAGATGTTTTTC. This encodes CACDTVGDTWDTRQMFF.

The table lists this clone with a few counts. A read error is possible here, since a much larger clone lies one base away. The chain couples TRDV1 to TRDJ1; D is undetermined. V shed 0 bases and J shed 6 bases, with 35 bases lying between them. CDR1 is TSWWSYY and CDR2 is QGS in the germline V gene. The CDR3 loop spans 22 amino acids. Here the CDR3 reads CALGELPPVLSRDLTRGHKLIF. The CDR3 bases are TGTGCTCTTGGGGAACTCCCTCCAGTGCTTTCTCGGGACCTAACCCGAGGGCATAAACTCATCTTT.

As regards this clone: This may be a read error: a much more frequent sequence differs by one nucleotide. The same CDR3 arises from other DNA sequences in this sample as well. The chain links TRDV2 to TRDJ3; 11 nucleotides line up with TRDD3. The CDR3 totals 19 residues. The germline gives CDR1 GEAIGNYY, CDR2 EKD. V lost 3 bases, J lost 3 bases, and 9 bases stayed unmatched. The CDR3 DNA is TGTGCCTGTGACCCAATACTGGGGGATAACGACTGGGACACCCGACAGATGTTTTTC. Translating it yields CACDPILGDNDWDTRQMFF.

This clone was seen a handful of times. For this DNA, TCRdb reports the protein of a much larger clone, which diverges at residue 7, most likely from a read error; the protein presented here is translated directly from the DNA. The rearrangement uses TRDV1 and TRDJ1; 11 bases match TRDD3. V lost 4 bases to trimming and J lost 4 bases; unmatched junction nucleotides: 20. CDR1 is TSWWSYY and CDR2 is QGS in the germline V gene. CDR3 length: 20 residues. In DNA form, the CDR3 reads TGTGCTCTTGGGGGTATACCTCCTTCCTATTCTGGGGGATACTTCGATAAACTCATCTTT. Its protein product is CALGGIPPSYSGGYFDKLIF.

A word on this clone: Translating the DNA gives a protein that differs from the TCRdb entry at residue 7; the protein shown here is that DNA translation. The gene calls are TRDV2 and TRDJ3, with D hard to call. Trimming pared 0 bases from V and 0 bases from J, leaving 11 bases between. Per germline, CDR1 GEAIGNYY and CDR2 EKD. The CDR3 length is 18 residues. The CDR3 DNA is TGTGCCTGTGACACCGCGGACTCGAGCTCCTGGGACACCCGACAGATGTTTTTC. Its translation: CACDTADSSSWDTRQMFF.

This clone has a handful of counts. TCRdb has a much larger clone's protein, which differs at residue 15 from the translation of this DNA, likely because of a read error; what is shown is the protein translated from the DNA. The genes are TRDV2 and TRDJ3, with 10 nucleotides matching TRDD3. CDR3 length: 18 residues. Per germline, CDR1 GEAIGNYY and CDR2 EKD. CDR3 coding DNA: TGTGCCTGTGACCGGTTGGGGGATACCTCCTGGGACACCCGAAAGATGTTTTTC. Translating gives CACDRLGDTSWDTRKMFF.

About this clone itself: This may stem from a read error, because a much larger clone lies one nucleotide away. The genes are TRDV2 and TRDJ3; 13 bases map to TRDD3. Germline-derived CDR1 and CDR2 are GEAIGNYY and EKD. The CDR3 totals 24 residues. The CDR3 loop reads CACGTVGFTGGYEHFSWDTRQMFF. CDR3 sequence (DNA): TGTGCCTGTGGCACCGTGGGCTTTACTGGGGGATACGAACACTTCTCCTGGGACACCCGACAGATGTTTTTC.

This clone turned up a few times. A much larger clone lies one base from this, so it may be a read error. This chain uses TRDV2 with TRDJ2; 7 bases fit TRDD3. J lost 4 bases, V lost 2 bases, and 6 bases had no gene match. The length of the CDR3 is 15 residues. Germline lookup yields CDR1 GEAIGNYY and CDR2 EKD. The CDR3 region is CACDILWDTTAQLFF. CDR3 bases: TGTGCCTGTGACATACTGTGGGATACGACAGCACAACTCTTCTTT.

This clone was counted a few times. This likely stems from a read error, as it lies one base from a far larger clone. Different DNA sequences within this sample yield the same CDR3. The rearrangement links TRDV2 to TRDJ1; D is uncertain. The V and J ends lost 7 bases and 0 bases respectively, with 20 bases between them. CDR1 is GEAIGNYY and CDR2 is EKD in the germline V gene. CDR3 length equals 16 residues. CDR3 protein: CACDPVLRPYTDKLIF. The CDR3, as DNA: TGTGCCTGCGATCCCGTACTCAGGCCCTACACCGATAAACTCATCTTT.

Details on this clone: This likely reflects a read error, since a far larger clone is one base away. CDR3: CARDTLLGDTRRSWDTRQMFF. CDR3 bases: TGTGCCCGTGACACCTTACTGGGGGATACTCGACGCTCCTGGGACACCCGACAGATGTTTTTC. The chain has TRDV2 and TRDJ3; 12 nucleotides line up with TRDD3. The CDR3 runs 21 residues. Germline V gene sequence: CDR1 GEAIGNYY, CDR2 EKD.

As regards this clone: TCRdb attributes to this sequence the protein of a much larger clone, which differs from the DNA translation at residue 7; a read error is likely, and the protein displayed is translated from the DNA. The chain recombines TRDV2 with TRDJ3, with TRDD3 as a possible D gene (6 bases). The V gene's germline CDR1 is GEAIGNYY and CDR2 EKD. V lost 0 bases, J lost 0 bases, and 11 bases lay in between. The CDR3 has 18 residues. CDR3 protein: CACDTLWDSSWDTRQMFF. CDR3 coding DNA: TGTGCCTGTGACACCTTGTGGGATAGCTCCTGGGACACCCGACAGATGTTTTTC.

This clone was seen only a few times. A much larger clone is a single base away; this may be a read error. This chain uses TRDV2 with TRDJ2; 8 bases map to TRDD3. This CDR3 spans 17 amino acids. CDR1 and CDR2 (germline): GEAIGNYY, EKD. CDR3 sequence: CACDSLLGAPPTAKLFF. The CDR3, as DNA: TGTGCCTGTGACTCACTACTGGGGGCTCCTCCGACAGCAAAACTCTTCTTT.